Listed below are T cell receptor beta chains from one sample, sequenced in a study of blood T cells in healthy people across ages. From the 5' RACE reads, TCRdb called clonotypes with MiXCR, one entry per CDR3 protein. The sample records about 930,000 distinct CDR3 sequences, almost 30% being singletons. This same sample was also taken into another study, of T cells of mothers and their children.

Sequenced sample: blood. All receptors come from a woman in her thirties or forties in good health. CDR3s leave out the opening cysteine and the closing phenylalanine or tryptophan. D genes are given only for firm matches. Clone size appears in some rows only: once, few, many, or a class for an expanded clone.

NA,NA,TRBV6-1,AGGTLNQPQH
few,TRBD2,TRBV20-1,SARDPTSGGGPYEQY
few,NA,TRBV27,ASSLSPLTFYGYT
NA,NA,TRBV11-2,ASSLNGIRVNEQF
NA,TRBD1,TRBV28,ASSASRQGRSEQY
NA,TRBD2,TRBV20-1,SASSVASGRDNEQF
few,TRBD1,TRBV19,ASSSWTGGNEKLF
NA,TRBD1,TRBV28,ASSLLDRAEAF
many,NA,TRBV9,ASSVLRGAYEQY
NA,NA,TRBV5-1,ASSLLHTQY
NA,NA,TRBV7-9,ASSLGPGSGETQY
few,NA,TRBV28,ASSVPGTRKETQY
NA,NA,TRBV14,ASSQTGQLNHGYT
once,TRBD1,TRBV4-1,ASGERQGTLNTEAF
many,NA,TRBV20-1,SVVSGATSYNEQF
NA,NA,TRBV27,ASSLSRGAGYEQY
NA,TRBD2,TRBV12-3/TRBV12-4,ASKPGLAGGRADMEY
NA,TRBD1,TRBV7-2,AGSLVTGENTEAF
NA,NA,TRBV7-9,ASSLPTANSYEQY
once,TRBD1,TRBV5-1,ASNVAGTGRREQY
few,TRBD1,TRBV20-1,SVPQGAEAF
few,NA,TRBV7-9,ASSLYRTTEAF
many,NA,TRBV28,ATAGQLKETQY
NA,NA,TRBV27,ASSLSTVDYEQY
few,NA,TRBV20-1,SASPPYYEQY
few,NA,TRBV20-1,SAPGTVNTEAF
NA,TRBD2,TRBV28,ASKGGPTDTQY
many,NA,TRBV7-9,ASSPMNEQY
NA,NA,TRBV6-5,ASSYSILLVYGYT
NA,NA,TRBV5-1,ASSYGQYTEAF
NA,TRBD1,TRBV16,ASSQSGRGQYGYT
NA,NA,TRBV28,ASRRDNEQF
NA,NA,TRBV20-1,GARGLLETQY
many,NA,TRBV7-7,ASSLEAGGETQY
NA,TRBD2,TRBV7-2,ASSPRGGDTDTQY
NA,NA,TRBV24-1,ATSDSRYGDTQY
many,TRBD1,TRBV7-8,ASSATDRGNTEAF
NA,NA,TRBV9,ASSPAWTAIEGYGYT
many,NA,TRBV20-1,RPHRNLYGYT
NA,NA,TRBV12-3/TRBV12-4,ATSYSSGDKY
NA,NA,TRBV20-1,SATSTGRGIYEQY
few,NA,TRBV2,ASGTGTGHEQF
many,NA,TRBV11-2,ASSPEAPGSYEQY
NA,TRBD1,TRBV27,ASSVQGIAYNSPLH
many,NA,TRBV20-1,SAGDRHQETQY
few,TRBD1,TRBV6-7,ASSSRDRVDYSPLH
many,NA,TRBV20-1,SATPPGANVLT
many,NA,TRBV29-1,SVQRGNYGYT
once,NA,TRBV18,ASSPRALAYEAF
few,NA,TRBV21-1,ASSTEDTDTQY
NA,NA,TRBV20-1,SAKAGMSNQPQH
NA,TRBD1,TRBV7-9,ASSLRDSRENNEQF
NA,NA,TRBV20-1,SARRDPSSYEQY
few,TRBD1,TRBV6-5,ASSYGQGVTDTQY